The T cell receptor (beta chain) described here comes from a study of T cells after yellow fever vaccination. TCRdb recomputed calls from the 5' RACE reads with MiXCR, one row per CDR3 protein. The table records some 390,000 distinct CDR3 sequences, 15% to 20% of them present only once. Per the germline V gene, CDR1 is SGHTA and CDR2 is FQGTGA. V gave up 1 base and J gave up 8 bases; unmatched junction bases: 19. The CDR3 spans 19 residues. This sequence joins TRBV7-3 and TRBJ1-2; 10 nucleotides agree with TRBD1. This receptor was obtained from a man aged 18 to 29 who received the YFV17D yellow fever vaccine. Sequences were derived from PBMCs, sampled before the yellow fever booster vaccination. CDR3 protein: CASSLNVSVWGQGKGGYTF. CDR3 DNA: TGTGCCAGCAGCTTAAACGTGTCTGTTTGGGGACAGGGGAAAGGGGGCTACACCTTC.